This TCR beta chain is from a study of PD-L1 blockade in urothelial cancer. Across the whole study: Reported median T cell count for blood samples was roughly 140,000.

Time point indicated: peripheral blood 6 weeks after treatment start. The cohort comprised individuals with locally advanced or metastatic urothelial carcinoma. The CDR3 length is 18 residues. J lost 0 bases, V lost 4 bases, and 8 bases had no gene match. Germline loops: CDR1 LGHNA, CDR2 YNFKEQ. Repertoires were generated with immunoSEQ multiplex PCR, while TCRdb's copy carries only in-frame clones and drops some. The table shows around 100,000 clones, with 80% to 95% occurring only once. The specimen comprised PBMCs, sampled around atezolizumab (anti-PD-L1) treatment. V and J are TRBV4-2 and TRBJ1-5; 11 bases map to TRBD1. This receptor was obtained from a man in his sixties with urothelial cancer. The chain's CDR3 is CASSPRTGGDDSNQPQHF. The CDR3 DNA reads as TGTGCCAGCAGCCCCCGGACAGGGGGCGATGATAGCAATCAGCCCCAGCATTTT.